This T cell receptor (beta chain) is drawn from a study of beta chain features in type 1 diabetes. This clone occurred a few times. Its antigen is currently unknown. Expressed TCRB transcripts got sequenced, as all isolated RNA was reverse transcribed. Clones were read by immunoSEQ multiplex PCR, and TCRdb kept only the in-frame ones, dropping some. The table has about 270,000 clones, 13% to 15% seen once. General study points: The cDNA sequencing approach could over-represent high-TCR-expressing cells.

The germline V gene encodes CDR1 SNHLY and CDR2 FYNNEI. V lost 7 bases and J lost 3; bases outside the gene matches: 12. The CDR3 contains 16 residues. The receptor comes from a woman between 35 and 50 years old in good health. This chain links TRBV2 with TRBJ2-5; 9 bases are a match to TRBD2. Source material: naive CD4+ T cells from blood. This CDR3 is CASTLISGGSEETQYF. The CDR3 DNA is TGTGCCAGCACCTTGATAAGCGGGGGGTCCGAAGAGACCCAGTACTTC. Full variable domain (remainder filled in from reference TRBV2 and TRBJ2-5): EPEVTQTPSHQVTQMGQEVILRCVPISNHLYFYWYRQILGQKVEFLVSFYNNEISEKSEIFDDQFSVERPDGSNFTLKIRSTKLEDSAMYFCASTLISGGSEETQYFGPGTRLLVL.